Detailed here is one T cell receptor (beta chain). What it binds is unknown. The data belong to a study of T cell repertoires in cytomegalovirus infection. Study findings and constraints: Ex vivo, HLA-C-restricted CMV-specific TCR beta clonotypes prevailed over the rest of the response.

The length of the CDR3 is 12 residues. The V end lost 8 bases, the J end lost 6 bases, and 14 bases lay between the germline ends. The germline gives CDR1 MGHDK, CDR2 SYGVNS. TCRdb reprocessed the reads via MiXCR and lists one record per CDR3 protein. The repertoire has about 740,000 distinct CDR3 sequences, less than 40% of them found once; the top ten carry 2.5% to 3.5%. Sequencing was carried out using PBMCs. The V gene is TRBV25-1, the J gene TRBJ2-7; no firm D call. This receptor was taken from a human donor in good health (CMV status not recorded). Some clones in this sample may be carry-over from other donors' samples. The chain's CDR3 is CASRRALAEQYF. CDR3 DNA sequence: TGTGCCAGCCGCCGGGCGTTAGCCGAGCAGTACTTC.